What follows are 13 T cell receptor beta chains derived from one specimen sequenced in a study of PD-L1 blockade in urothelial cancer (dated by TCRdb to 2017 to 2019). The library was built by means of the immunoSEQ multiplex PCR assay. In TCRdb, the immuneACCESS table is reduced to in-frame sequences with V and J assigned. These tables do not hold every clone; where another copy was compared, an unresolved V gene accounts for under half, and the others remain unexplained. This sample has about 83,000 clones in its table, and around 87% of those were observed once. Of the sample, roughly 5.7% falls within the top ten clones. The sample in question was PBMCs, obtained around atezolizumab (anti-PD-L1) treatment. These receptors all stem from a woman in her 70s with urothelial cancer.

V and J are TRBV27 and TRBJ1-1; possible D gene TRBD1, 6 bases. The CDR3 is made up of 14 amino acids. CDR1 MNHEY and CDR2 SMNVEV come from the germline V gene (reference sequence). V was clipped by 5 bases and J by 5 bases, with 15 bases between them. Here the CDR3 DNA reads TGTGCCAGCAGTCGGGGCAGGGGAGGGACTGAAGCTTTCTTT. Amino acid sequence: CASSRGRGGTEAFF.

Only a few counts were recorded for this clone. In nucleotides, the CDR3 is TGTGCCAGCAGCTTCTCCCTCGGGGTGAATGAAAAACTGTTTTTT. Translation gives CASSFSLGVNEKLFF. This sequence joins TRBV5-5 and TRBJ1-4; D not certain. V was trimmed by 2 bases and J by 5 bases, leaving 13 bases between them. The CDR3 runs 15 residues. The germline CDR1 and CDR2 sequences are SGHKS and YYEKEE (reference sequence).

The chain employs TRBV6-6 and TRBJ1-1; possible D gene TRBD1, 5 bases. V gave up 6 bases and J gave up 4 bases, with 9 bases separating them. The CDR3 has 12 amino acids. Germline CDR1 MNHNY, CDR2 SVGAGI (reference sequence). The CDR3 loop reads CASSRQSTEAFF. In nucleotides, the CDR3 is TGTGCCAGCAGCCGACAGTCCACTGAAGCTTTCTTT.

This chain links TRBV6-1 with TRBJ1-1; a possible D gene is TRBD1 (5 bases). V was pared by 2 bases and J by 0 bases, with 7 bases between. The CDR3 loop spans 14 amino acids. The germline V gene has CDR1 MNHNS and CDR2 SASEGT. DNA of the CDR3: TGTGCCAGCAGTGAATACAGGATGAACACTGAAGCTTTCTTT. Amino acid sequence: CASSEYRMNTEAFF.

This clone occurred once. The J gene is TRBJ2-5, the V gene TRBV6-5; 9 bases map to TRBD2. Germline CDR1 is MNHEY and CDR2 is SVGAGI. Trimming cost V 2 bases and J 1 base; bases outside gene matches: 2. The CDR3 spans 15 residues. The CDR3 reads CASSYLAGPQETQYF. The CDR3 DNA is TGTGCCAGCAGTTACCTAGCGGGACCCCAAGAGACCCAGTACTTC.

The gene calls are TRBV6-5 and TRBJ1-2; maybe TRBD1 (5 bases). CDR3 size: 15 residues. V was shortened by 5 bases and J by 3 bases, with 16 bases between the two germline ends. Germline V gives CDR1 MNHEY, CDR2 SVGAGI. This chain's CDR3 is CASSTRPGLYYGYTF. As DNA, the CDR3 is TGTGCCAGCAGTACCCGTCCGGGACTGTACTATGGCTACACCTTC.

The gene calls are TRBV10-3 and TRBJ2-3, with D possibly TRBD2 on 6 matching bases. Germline CDR1 ENHRY, CDR2 SYGVKD. CDR3 length: 15 residues. Trimming took off 4 bases at V and 4 bases at J, with 15 bases between the two ends. The CDR3 sequence is CAISGGDGGPDTQYF. CDR3 DNA: TGTGCCATCAGTGGGGGGGATGGAGGCCCAGATACGCAGTATTTT.

The chain links TRBV6-5 to TRBJ1-1; tentatively, D is TRBD1 (5 bases). V was cut by 5 bases and J by 4 bases, with 11 bases left in between. The CDR3 has 13 residues. Germline CDR1 reads MNHEY; CDR2 reads SVGAGI. The CDR3 loop is CASSRAGGTEAFF. The CDR3 region has the DNA TGTGCCAGCAGTCGGGCCGGGGGCACTGAAGCTTTCTTT.

The chain uses TRBV7-6 and TRBJ2-7; a weak D match, TRBD1 (6 bases). V shed 5 bases and J shed 1 base, with 18 bases lying between them. The CDR3 totals 16 residues. CDR1 and CDR2 (germline): SGHVS, FNYEAQ. CDR3 nucleotides: TGTGCCAGCAGCGGCCAGCAGGGGTCCAATTCCTACGAGCAGTACTTC. It yields the protein CASSGQQGSNSYEQYF.

By share, this clone counts as medium-sized. This rearrangement joins TRBV10-1 to TRBJ2-7; 10 positions agree with TRBD2. With 7 bases clipped from V and 7 bases from J, the junction kept 7 bases outside the gene matches. Germline V gives CDR1 WNHNN, CDR2 SYGVQD (reference sequence). The CDR3 has 13 residues. CDR3 sequence reads: CASNPGTSDEQYF. As DNA, the CDR3 is TGCGCCAGCAACCCCGGGACTAGCGATGAGCAGTACTTC.

The chain has TRBV28 and TRBJ2-5, with 8 positions matching TRBD1. The CDR3 has 13 residues. Trimming took 6 bases from V and 4 from J; bases not matched to a gene: 4. From germline, CDR1 is MDHEN and CDR2 SYDVKM. The CDR3 region has the DNA TGTGCCAGCAGCAGCGGACAGGGAGAGACCCAGTACTTC. Its translation is CASSSGQGETQYF.

The V call is TRBV5-1, the J call TRBJ2-7, with D maybe TRBD1 (5 bases). Per germline, CDR1 SGHRS and CDR2 YFSETQ. V was clipped by 0 bases and J by 3 bases, with 10 bases between them. The length of the CDR3 is 14 residues. In DNA, the CDR3 is TGCGCCAGCAGCTTGGTCGAGACAGACTACGAGCAGTACTTC. It codes for CASSLVETDYEQYF.

The gene calls are TRBV28 and TRBJ1-5; TRBD1 matches at 9 bases. V lost 6 bases, J lost 5 bases, and 8 bases stayed unmatched. The CDR3 contains 15 residues. Germline V gene data show CDR1 as MDHEN and CDR2 as SYDVKM. CDR3 nucleotide sequence: TGTGCCAGCAGGCGCACAGGGGGCGGTTATCAGCCCCAGCATTTT. Encoded protein: CASRRTGGGYQPQHF.